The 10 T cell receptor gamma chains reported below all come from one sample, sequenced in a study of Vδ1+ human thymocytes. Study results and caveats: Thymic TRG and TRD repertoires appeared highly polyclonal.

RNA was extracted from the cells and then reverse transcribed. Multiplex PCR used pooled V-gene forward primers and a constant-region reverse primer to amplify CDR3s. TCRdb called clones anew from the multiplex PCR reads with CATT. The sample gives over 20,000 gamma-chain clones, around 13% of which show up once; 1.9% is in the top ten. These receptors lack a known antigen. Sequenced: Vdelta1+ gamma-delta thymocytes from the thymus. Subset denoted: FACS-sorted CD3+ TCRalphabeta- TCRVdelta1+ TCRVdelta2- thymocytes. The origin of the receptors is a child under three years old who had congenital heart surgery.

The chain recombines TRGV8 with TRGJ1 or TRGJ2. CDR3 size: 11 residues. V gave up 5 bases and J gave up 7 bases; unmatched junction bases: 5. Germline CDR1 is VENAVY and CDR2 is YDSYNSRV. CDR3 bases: TGTGCCACCTGGGGCTTGTATAAGAAACTCTTT. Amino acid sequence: CATWGLYKKLF.

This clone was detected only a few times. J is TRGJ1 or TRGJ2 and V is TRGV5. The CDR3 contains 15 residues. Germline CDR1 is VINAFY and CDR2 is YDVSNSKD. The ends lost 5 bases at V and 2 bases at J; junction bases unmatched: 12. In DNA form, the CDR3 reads TGTGCCACCTGGGTTAGGGCCGAAGATTATTATAAGAAACTCTTT. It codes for CATWVRAEDYYKKLF.

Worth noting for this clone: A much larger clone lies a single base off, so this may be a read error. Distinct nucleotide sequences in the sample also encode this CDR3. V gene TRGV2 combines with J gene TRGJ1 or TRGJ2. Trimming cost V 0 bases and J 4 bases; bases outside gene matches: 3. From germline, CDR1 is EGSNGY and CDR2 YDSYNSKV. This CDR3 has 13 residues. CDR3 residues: CATWDGDYYKKLF. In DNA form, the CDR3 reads TGTGCCACCTGGGACGGGGACTATTATAAGAAACTCTTT.

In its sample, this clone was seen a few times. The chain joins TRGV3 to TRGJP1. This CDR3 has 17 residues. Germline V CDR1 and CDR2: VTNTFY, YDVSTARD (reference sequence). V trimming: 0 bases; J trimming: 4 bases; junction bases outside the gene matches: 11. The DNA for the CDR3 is TGTGCCACCTGGGACAGGCCCCCACATGACACTGGTTGGTTCAAGATATTT. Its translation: CATWDRPPHDTGWFKIF.

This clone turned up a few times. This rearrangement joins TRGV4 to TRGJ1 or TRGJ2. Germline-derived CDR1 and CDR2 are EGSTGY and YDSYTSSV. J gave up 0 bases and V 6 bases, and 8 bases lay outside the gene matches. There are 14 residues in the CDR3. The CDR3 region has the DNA TGTGCCACCTGGAATTTGCCGAATTATTATAAGAAACTCTTT. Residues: CATWNLPNYYKKLF.

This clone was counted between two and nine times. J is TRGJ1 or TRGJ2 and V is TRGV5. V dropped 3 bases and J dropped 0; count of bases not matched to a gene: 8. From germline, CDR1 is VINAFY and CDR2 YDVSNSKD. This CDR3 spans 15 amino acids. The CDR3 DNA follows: TGTGCCACCTGGGACTCCGCATCGAATTATTATAAGAAACTCTTT. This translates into CATWDSASNYYKKLF.

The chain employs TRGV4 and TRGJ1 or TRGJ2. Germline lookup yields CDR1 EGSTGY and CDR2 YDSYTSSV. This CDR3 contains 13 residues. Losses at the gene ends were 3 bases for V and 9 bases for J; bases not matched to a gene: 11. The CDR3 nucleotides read TGTGCCACCTGGGATCCCACCGTCCCTAAGAAACTCTTT. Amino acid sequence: CATWDPTVPKKLF.

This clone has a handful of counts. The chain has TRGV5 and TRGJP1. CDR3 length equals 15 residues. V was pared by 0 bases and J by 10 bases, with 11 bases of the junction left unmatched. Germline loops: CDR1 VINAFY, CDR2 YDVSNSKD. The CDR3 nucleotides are TGTGCCACCTGGGACAGGCCGGGGGTCCCTTGGTTCAAGATATTT. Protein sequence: CATWDRPGVPWFKIF.

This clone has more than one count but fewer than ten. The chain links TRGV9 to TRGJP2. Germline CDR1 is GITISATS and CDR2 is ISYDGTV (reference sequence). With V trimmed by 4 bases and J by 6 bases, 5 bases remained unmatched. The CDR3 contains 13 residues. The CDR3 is CALWDPGDWIKTF. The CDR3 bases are TGTGCCTTGTGGGACCCCGGTGATTGGATCAAGACGTTT.

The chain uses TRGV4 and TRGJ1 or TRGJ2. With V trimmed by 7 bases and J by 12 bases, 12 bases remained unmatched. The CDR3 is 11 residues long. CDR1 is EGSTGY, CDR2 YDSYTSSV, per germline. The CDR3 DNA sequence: TGTGCCACCTGCCAAAGATCCCTGAAACTCTTT. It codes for CATCQRSLKLF.